This TCR beta chain was identified during a study of blood T cell repertoires in COVID-19 (TCRdb year 2020). A note on the overall study: Samples from collaborators originated in the United States, Italy and Spain and spanned both the acute and convalescent phases of COVID-19. The material from the prospective study consisted of cDNA or gDNA derived from T cells, B-cell-depleted T cells, or PBMCs. Deeply sampled blood TCRbeta repertoires from subjects exposed to, actively infected with, or recovered from COVID-19 were included in the dataset. The repertoires were released in a freely available public database meant as a resource for research on the immune response to SARS-CoV-2. Samples were obtained from the ongoing ImmuneRACE study (first 160 participants) and from 1,200 or so subjects provided by 6 global collaborators. Sample metadata almost always included a de-identified subject ID, COVID-19 status, age in years and sex. HLA class I and class II types, where available, came from metadata supplied by the sample provider rather than from assay-based typing.

TCRbeta CDR3 regions were amplified from genomic DNA by means of the immunoSEQ Assay, a bias-controlled multiplex PCR. Per the source publication's procedure: The number of nucleated cells in each sample was estimated from the amplification of reference gene primers within the assay. Sequence reads were collapsed and filtered to measure the absolute abundance of every unique TCRbeta CDR3 rearrangement. For each sample, productive Simpson clonality was calculated as the square root of Simpson's diversity index across productive rearrangements. TCRdb retrieved this table from immuneACCESS and kept in-frame rearrangements only. Not all clones are present; in checked studies, unresolved V genes account for under half, and no reason is known for the remainder. V, J and clone size are taken as reported in that table, and D and trimming were inferred from the DNA itself. The table for this sample lists 200,000 to 250,000 clones; about 90% of them were counted only once. Of the sample, approximately 15% is held by the ten largest clones.

The count of this clone is one. The antigen this receptor binds is unknown. No per-base quality is available; no much larger clone lies one base away. From cysteine to phenylalanine, the CDR3 is 14 amino acids long. Left in the record is the CDR3 DNA by itself, 42 bases read in frame from the first base. Unmatched junction bases come to 3, with V trimmed by 3 bases and J by 5 bases. Via the germline V gene, CDR1 is SGHVS and CDR2 FNYEAQ. On the study overall, not on this receptor specifically: The amount of clinical and demographic metadata varied by source and participant and was provided uncurated.

Participants in the prospective study were enrolled through a virtual design, were aged roughly 18 to 100 years, and lived in approximately 25 United States geographic areas. In the prospective study, participants were assigned to cohorts based on the clinical history participants reported in a screening survey and a study questionnaire. A participant counted as exposed if, within 2 weeks of entering the study, that participant had been in contact with someone who had a PCR-confirmed or clinician-diagnosed COVID-19 case. In the prospective study, whole blood, serum and a nasopharyngeal or oropharyngeal swab were collected from each participant by mobile phlebotomists. Prospective study participants could optionally give additional blood draws and questionnaires over an approximately two-month period. Blood samples from the prospective study were shipped frozen or at room temperature prior to DNA extraction.

The chain joins TRBV7-6 to TRBJ2-1; TRBD1 lines up with 8 middle nucleotides. The material sequenced was PBMCs or T cells enriched from blood (not recorded which). The receptor comes from a man between 25 and 39 years old who had been exposed to COVID-19. In nucleotide form, the sequence is TGTGCCAGCAGCTTGGGGACAGGAAACAATGAGCAGTTCTTC. This gives the protein CASSLGTGNNEQFF.